The 8 T cell receptor beta chains below all came from one sample that was sequenced in a study of regulatory T cells in long-lasting Graves disease. Time point of the sample: persistent/refractory GD, antithyroid drugs over 5 years with positive TRAb. Preparation of the TCR library used RNA extracted from PBMCs. Libraries of TCR beta came from iRepertoire HTBI primers plus Arm-PCR of CDR3 regions. TCRdb ran MiXCR on the multiplex PCR reads and lists one entry per CDR3 protein. The data contain roughly 400,000 distinct CDR3 sequences, 20% of them singletons. Sample: peripheral blood mononuclear cells (PBMCs), taken when the disease was refractory, from a patient treated with antithyroid drugs. These receptors were obtained from a female donor with Graves disease.

The chain uses TRBV5-4 and TRBJ2-5, with D possibly being TRBD1 or TRBD2 (5 bases each). The CDR3 consists of 15 residues. The germline V gene has CDR1 SGHNT and CDR2 YYREEE (reference sequence). Trimming removed 0 bases at V and 0 bases at J, with 9 bases between. For the CDR3, the DNA is TGTGCCAGCAGCTTGGGGGGGAGAGACCAAGAGACCCAGTACTTC. Its protein is CASSLGGRDQETQYF.

This clonotype was picked up many times. The chain is built from TRBV2 and TRBJ2-7; possible D gene TRBD2, 6 bases. Germline values: CDR1 SNHLY, CDR2 FYNNEI. The CDR3 covers 17 residues. V was pared by 0 bases and J by 5 bases, with 20 bases between. CDR3 nucleotides: TGTGCCAGCAGTGAAGCGGGGCCCGGGAGTTTTTTCGACGAGCAGTACTTC. Encoded protein: CASSEAGPGSFFDEQYF.

This clonotype was seen ten or more times. The J gene is TRBJ1-5, the V gene TRBV7-2, with 7 bases aligning to TRBD1. The CDR3 spans 15 residues. CDR1 is SGHTA and CDR2 is FQGNSA in the germline V gene. Trimming removed 5 bases from V and 7 bases from J; junction bases left unmatched: 11. The CDR3 coding sequence is TGTGCCAGCAGCCGAGACCAGGGGGTAGGCCAGCCCCAGCATTTT. This encodes CASSRDQGVGQPQHF.

In its sample, this clonotype was seen many times. For the CDR3, the DNA is TGTGCCAGCAGCTCCCAGGACAGAAAGAACACTGAAGCTTTCTTT. Residues: CASSSQDRKNTEAFF. V usage is TRBV7-8 and J usage is TRBJ1-1; TRBD1 might be the D (6 bases). Trimming shortened V by 4 bases and J by 1 base, and 13 bases separated the two germline ends. The CDR3 is 15 amino acids. The germline gives CDR1 SGHVS, CDR2 FQNEAQ.

V is TRBV19 and J is TRBJ2-7; D is tentatively TRBD1 or TRBD2 (5 bases each). CDR3 length equals 14 residues. The germline V gene encodes CDR1 LNHDA and CDR2 SQIVND (reference sequence). The V end was cut by 6 bases, the J end by 2 bases, with 14 bases between. CDR3 amino acids: CASRQGGGTYEQYF. The DNA for the CDR3 is TGTGCCAGTAGGCAGGGTGGAGGTACCTACGAGCAGTACTTC.

This clonotype showed up many times. The V gene is TRBV12-3 or TRBV12-4, the J gene TRBJ1-2; no clear D. V shed 3 bases and J shed 3 bases, with 17 bases lying between them. CDR3 length equals 16 residues. The CDR3 DNA reads TGTGCCAGCAGTTTGAGGTCAGTAGACCAAGACTATGGCTACACCTTC. Its protein is CASSLRSVDQDYGYTF.

This clonotype was seen only a few times. The chain is built from TRBV5-1 and TRBJ2-2; the match to TRBD2 covers 9 bases. Germline loops: CDR1 SGHRS, CDR2 YFSETQ. Trimming at V came to 2 bases and at J to 3 bases, leaving 2 bases not matched to a gene. CDR3 length: 15 amino acids. CDR3 loop: CASSFAGGDTGELFF. The CDR3 DNA sequence: TGCGCCAGCAGCTTCGCGGGAGGGGACACCGGGGAGCTGTTTTTT.

This clonotype occurred many times. J is TRBJ2-7 and V is TRBV28; D is uncertain. The germline V gene encodes CDR1 MDHEN and CDR2 SYDVKM. V was clipped by 6 bases and J by 2 bases, with 8 bases between them. This CDR3 is built from 12 residues. Written as DNA, the CDR3 is TGTGCCAGCAGCCCGTACGCCTACGAGCAGTACTTC. It codes for CASSPYAYEQYF.